This entry is about one TCR beta chain. This sample was taken from a study of cytomegalovirus exposure and HLA in healthy donors. The PCR was carried out with 60 Vbeta primers and 13 Jbeta primers. Sequencing was performed with immunoSEQ multiplex PCR; in TCRdb, only in-frame clones are kept and a portion is missing. Seen in this sample are about 200,000 clones; the ten most common clones hold more than 0.75%. Unmatched junction bases numbered 4, after V lost 3 bases and J lost 1 base. The CDR3 sequence is 15 residues long. CDR1 is SQVTM, CDR2 ANQGSEA, per germline. The sequence derives from a woman between 25 and 40 years old in good health and CMV-seropositive. The sample taken for sequencing was PBMCs. V usage is TRBV29-1 and J usage is TRBJ2-1, with 9 nucleotides matching TRBD2. The CDR3, as DNA: TGCAGCGTTGAGGACGGACTAGCGTCCTACAATGAGCAGTTCTTC. Encoded protein: CSVEDGLASYNEQFF.